One sample yielded the 28 T cell receptor beta chains listed below, sequenced in a study of T cells after posttransplantation cyclophosphamide. TCRdb's copy holds only in-frame clones and misses some; the assay was immunoSEQ multiplex PCR. The sample has about 3,800 clones, approximately 95% seen once; the top ten hold more than 0.6%. What was sequenced was naive CD4+ T cells sorted from PBMCs. These receptors were obtained from a man aged 45-65 years.

The rearrangement links TRBV28 to TRBJ1-1; D is perhaps TRBD1 (5 bases). Germline V gives CDR1 MDHEN, CDR2 SYDVKM. CDR3 size: 14 residues. Trimming removed 6 bases from V and 5 bases from J, with 16 bases in between. CDR3 DNA sequence: TGTGCCAGCAGACTCCGGGGGAAAGCGACTGAAGCTTTCTTT. This encodes CASRLRGKATEAFF.

This chain joins TRBV27 and TRBJ2-5; possible D gene TRBD2, 5 bases. Trimming removed 1 base from V and 5 bases from J, with 17 bases in between. This CDR3 is 16 amino acids long. Germline CDR1 reads MNHEY; CDR2 reads SMNVEV (reference sequence). In nucleotides, the CDR3 is TGTGCCAGCAGTTTATACGCTCGGGAAAGACGGGAGACCCAGTACTTC. Its translation: CASSLYARERRETQYF.

The gene calls are TRBV5-1 and TRBJ1-6, with D maybe TRBD1 (6 bases). This CDR3 is 14 amino acids long. Trimming removed 0 bases from V and 9 bases from J, with 10 bases in between. The germline gives CDR1 SGHRS, CDR2 YFSETQ. For the CDR3, the DNA is TGCGCCAGCAGCTTGGCCAGGGGAAGTTCACCCCTCCACTTT. This sequence encodes CASSLARGSSPLHF.

The J gene is TRBJ2-5, the V gene TRBV6-1; D is unclear. Germline V gene lookup returns CDR1 MNHNS and CDR2 SASEGT. The CDR3 sequence is 14 residues long. Deletions cut 2 bases from V and 2 bases from J, with 9 bases between. This chain's CDR3 is CASSEPWQQETQYF. CDR3 DNA sequence: TGTGCCAGCAGTGAACCCTGGCAGCAAGAGACCCAGTACTTC.

The rearrangement uses TRBV28 and TRBJ1-3; maybe TRBD1 (5 bases). Germline V gives CDR1 MDHEN, CDR2 SYDVKM. Trimming stripped 3 bases from V and 3 bases from J, with 9 bases between. The CDR3 has 14 amino acids. CDR3 region: CASSFGTLGNTIYF. The CDR3 DNA follows: TGTGCCAGCAGTTTCGGGACTCTTGGAAACACCATATATTTT.

This chain connects TRBV4-3 to TRBJ1-1; D unclear. CDR3 size: 14 residues. Trimming stripped 0 bases from V and 7 bases from J, with 12 bases between. Per germline, CDR1 LGHNA and CDR2 YSLEER. Here the CDR3 reads CASSQDHGYSEAFF. Here the CDR3 DNA reads TGCGCCAGCAGCCAAGATCATGGGTACAGTGAAGCTTTCTTT.

The V gene is TRBV10-3, the J gene TRBJ1-5, with TRBD1 matching over 9 bases. Germline-derived CDR1 and CDR2 are ENHRY and SYGVKD. V shed 6 bases and J 4 bases; nucleotides not matched to a gene: 4. The CDR3 length is 14 residues. CDR3: CAISPDRGNQPQHF. The CDR3 DNA is TGTGCCATCAGCCCTGACAGGGGGAATCAGCCCCAGCATTTT.

This rearrangement joins TRBV4-2 to TRBJ2-5, with TRBD2 identical over 9 bases. V gave up 4 bases and J gave up 4 bases; unmatched junction bases: 19. This CDR3 has 19 residues. The germline gives CDR1 LGHNA, CDR2 YNFKEQ. CDR3 protein: CASSPMRGGGAEGGETQYF. For the CDR3, the DNA is TGTGCCAGCAGCCCCATGAGGGGCGGGGGGGCCGAGGGGGGAGAGACCCAGTACTTC.

The CDR3 is CASSLSQGAEQYF. In DNA form, the CDR3 reads TGTGCCAGCAGCTTAAGTCAGGGCGCCGAGCAGTACTTC. V is TRBV7-8 and J is TRBJ2-7, with D possibly matching TRBD1 (5 bases). The CDR3 sequence is 13 residues long. Germline lookup yields CDR1 SGHVS and CDR2 FQNEAQ. The V and J ends lost 2 bases and 6 bases respectively, with 11 bases between them.

The gene calls are TRBV2 and TRBJ1-2; 9 bases line up with TRBD1. The V and J ends lost 4 bases and 5 bases, in that order; junction bases with no gene match: 5. The CDR3 length is 14 residues. Per germline, CDR1 SNHLY and CDR2 FYNNEI. The CDR3 spells CASSVPGQGYGYTF. The CDR3 nucleotides read TGTGCCAGCAGTGTCCCAGGACAGGGGTATGGCTACACCTTC.

The rearrangement joins TRBV5-1 to TRBJ1-1; perhaps TRBD1 as D (6 bases). From germline, CDR1 is SGHRS and CDR2 YFSETQ. V lost 4 bases, J lost 1 base, and 14 bases lay in between. The CDR3 length is 15 residues. This chain's CDR3 is CASSALGGANTEAFF. In DNA form, the CDR3 reads TGCGCCAGCAGCGCCTTGGGGGGGGCGAACACTGAAGCTTTCTTT.

The chain has TRBV5-8 and TRBJ2-5; D possibly corresponds to TRBD1 (6 bases). The V end lost 2 bases, the J end lost 1 base, and 15 bases lay between the germline ends. Germline V lookup: CDR1 SGHTS, CDR2 YDEGEE. This CDR3 region has 16 residues. CDR3 in DNA: TGTGCCAGCAGCTTTACGGTGGGGGCCCTCCAAGAGACCCAGTACTTC. Translating it yields CASSFTVGALQETQYF.

The V gene is TRBV7-2, the J gene TRBJ2-7, with D possibly TRBD2 on 6 matching bases. V was shortened by 5 bases and J by 1 base, with 15 bases between the two germline ends. The CDR3 extends over 15 amino acids. Germline V gene data show CDR1 as SGHTA and CDR2 as FQGNSA. This CDR3 is CASSPVGGESYEQYF. CDR3 bases: TGTGCCAGCAGCCCAGTCGGCGGGGAATCCTACGAGCAGTACTTC.

This clone was seen just once. J is TRBJ2-3 and V is TRBV4-1; possible D gene TRBD1, 6 bases. The V gene's germline CDR1 is MGHRA and CDR2 YSYEKL. Trimming removed 4 bases at V and 6 bases at J, with 11 bases between. The CDR3 has 13 amino acids. The CDR3 sequence: CASSPQGVDTQYF. The CDR3 nucleotides read TGCGCCAGCAGCCCACAGGGCGTCGATACGCAGTATTTT.

V usage is TRBV7-3 and J usage is TRBJ2-3; TRBD1 aligns across 9 bases. Germline CDR1 and CDR2: SGHTA and FQGTGA. Trimming at V came to 1 base and at J to 8 bases, leaving 16 bases not matched to a gene. The length of the CDR3 is 18 residues. The CDR3 sequence: CASSLKGTGFSLEGTQYF. In nucleotides, the CDR3 is TGTGCCAGCAGCTTAAAAGGGACAGGGTTTTCCTTGGAGGGTACGCAGTATTTT.

The chain recombines TRBV27 with TRBJ2-3, with 7 bases fitting TRBD2. With V trimmed by 3 bases and J by 9 bases, 9 bases remained unmatched. Germline-derived CDR1 and CDR2 are MNHEY and SMNVEV (reference sequence). This CDR3 region has 14 residues. This CDR3 reads CASSLLASGRTQYF. In DNA, the CDR3 is TGTGCCAGCAGTTTGCTGGCTAGCGGAAGGACGCAGTATTTT.

This clone has a single count. The V and J genes are TRBV11-1 and TRBJ2-1; 13 positions match TRBD2. Germline V gives CDR1 SGHAT, CDR2 FQDESV (reference sequence). V lost 1 base, J lost 7 bases, and 13 bases stayed unmatched. There are 19 residues in the CDR3. CDR3 coding DNA: TGTGCCAGCAGCTTAGAGTATCGGGGACTAGCGGGAAGTGTAAATGAGCAGTTCTTC. It is translated as CASSLEYRGLAGSVNEQFF.

The chain uses TRBV5-1 and TRBJ2-5; possible D gene TRBD1, 5 bases. From germline, CDR1 is SGHRS and CDR2 YFSETQ. The CDR3 is made up of 13 amino acids. The V end lost 4 bases, the J end lost 0 bases, and 7 bases lay between the germline ends. The CDR3 sequence: CASSLDNQETQYF. The CDR3 region has the DNA TGCGCCAGCAGCCTGGACAACCAAGAGACCCAGTACTTC.

This rearrangement joins TRBV4-1 to TRBJ1-1; weak D call: TRBD1 (6 bases). V lost 0 bases and J lost 6, with 14 bases in between. Germline values: CDR1 MGHRA, CDR2 YSYEKL. CDR3 size: 15 residues. The CDR3 coding sequence is TGCGCCAGCAGCCAAGACGACAGGTTAGACGCTGAAGCTTTCTTT. Translation: CASSQDDRLDAEAFF.

This chain joins TRBV10-1 and TRBJ2-2; D is undetermined. The V end was cut by 2 bases, the J end by 5 bases, with 3 bases between. The CDR3 loop spans 12 amino acids. Germline V gene data show CDR1 as WNHNN and CDR2 as SYGVQD (reference sequence). CDR3 residues: CASSEITGELFF. CDR3 bases: TGCGCCAGCAGTGAGATAACCGGGGAGCTGTTTTTT.

The chain employs TRBV29-1 and TRBJ2-7; TRBD1 matches 7 bases. The length of the CDR3 is 12 residues. The germline gives CDR1 SQVTM, CDR2 ANQGSEA. Trimming took 5 bases from V and 3 from J; bases not matched to a gene: 4. This chain's CDR3 is CSVSWDSYEQYF. The CDR3 DNA is TGCAGCGTTAGCTGGGACAGCTACGAGCAGTACTTC.

The CDR3 bases are TGCAGCGTTGGGGGACAGGAAGAGACCCAGTACTTC. This encodes CSVGGQEETQYF. The chain employs TRBV29-1 and TRBJ2-5, with 8 bases matching TRBD1. Trimming took 4 bases from V and 3 from J; bases not matched to a gene: 1. CDR1 is SQVTM, CDR2 ANQGSEA, per germline. The CDR3 extends over 12 amino acids.

The chain employs TRBV30 and TRBJ1-2; 10 bases fit TRBD1. The junction had 11 bases not matched to a gene; V was cut back by 6 bases and J by 7 bases. This CDR3 is 14 amino acids long. Per germline, CDR1 GTSNPN and CDR2 SVGIG (reference sequence). The CDR3 is CACGLTGGFVGYTF. CDR3 coding DNA: TGTGCCTGCGGTTTGACAGGGGGCTTTGTTGGCTACACCTTC.

The chain couples TRBV5-8 to TRBJ2-6; D perhaps matches TRBD1 (5 bases). V lost 0 bases to trimming and J lost 1 base, with 5 bases between them. Germline-derived CDR1 and CDR2 are SGHTS and YDEGEE. The CDR3 is 15 amino acids. The CDR3 DNA reads TGTGCCAGCAGCTTGGAGGGGTCTGGGGCCAACGTCCTGACTTTC. Its protein product is CASSLEGSGANVLTF.

J is TRBJ1-4 and V is TRBV5-6; D remains unclear. V was cut by 2 bases and J by 5 bases, with 7 bases left in between. Germline V lookup: CDR1 SGHDT, CDR2 YYEEEE. This CDR3 is built from 13 residues. The CDR3 region is CASSFWRNEKLFF. The CDR3 coding sequence is TGTGCCAGCAGCTTTTGGAGAAATGAAAAACTGTTTTTT.

The CDR3 DNA reads as TGTGCCAGCAGCACACCGGGACAGGGACGTGCTGAAGCTTTCTTT. This sequence encodes CASSTPGQGRAEAFF. J is TRBJ1-1 and V is TRBV28, with 9 bases that match TRBD1. V trimming: 6 bases; J trimming: 6 bases; junction bases outside the gene matches: 11. Germline-derived CDR1 and CDR2 are MDHEN and SYDVKM. The CDR3 totals 15 residues.

The chain couples TRBV25-1 to TRBJ2-5; D possibly corresponds to TRBD1 (7 bases). The CDR3 length is 14 residues. Germline V gene lookup returns CDR1 MGHDK and CDR2 SYGVNS. V was clipped by 3 bases and J by 2 bases, with 10 bases between them. The CDR3 DNA is TGTGCCAGCAGTGAGACAGGGACTCAAGAGACCCAGTACTTC. This gives the protein CASSETGTQETQYF. Together with reference TRBV25-1 and TRBJ2-5, the CDR3 gives the full variable domain: EADIYQTPRYLVIGTGKKITLECSQTMGHDKMYWYQQDPGMELHLIHYSYGVNSTEKGDLSSESTVSRIRTEHFPLTLESARPSHTSQYLCASSETGTQETQYFGPGTRLLVL.

The chain couples TRBV11-3 to TRBJ2-7; the match to TRBD1 covers 8 bases. Trimming at V came to 3 bases and at J to 6 bases, leaving 10 bases not matched to a gene. Germline values: CDR1 SGHNT, CDR2 YENEEA. This CDR3 region has 15 residues. In nucleotides, the CDR3 is TGTGCCAGCAGCTTCAGCCGGACAGGGATCGCCGAGCAGTACTTC. This translates into CASSFSRTGIAEQYF.